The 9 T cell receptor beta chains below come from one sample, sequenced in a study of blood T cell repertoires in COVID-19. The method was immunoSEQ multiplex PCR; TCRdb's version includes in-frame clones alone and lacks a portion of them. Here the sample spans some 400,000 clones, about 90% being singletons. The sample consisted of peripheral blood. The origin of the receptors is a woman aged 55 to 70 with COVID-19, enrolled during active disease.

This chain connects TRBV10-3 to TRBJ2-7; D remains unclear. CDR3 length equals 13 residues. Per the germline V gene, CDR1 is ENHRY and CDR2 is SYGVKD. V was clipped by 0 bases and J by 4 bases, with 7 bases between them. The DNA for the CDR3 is TGTGCCATCAGTGAGTCGCGAATATACGAGCAGTACTTC. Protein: CAISESRIYEQYF.

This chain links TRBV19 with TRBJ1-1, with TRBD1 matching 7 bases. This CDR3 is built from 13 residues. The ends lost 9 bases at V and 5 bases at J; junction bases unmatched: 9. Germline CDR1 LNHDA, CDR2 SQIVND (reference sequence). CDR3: CASLDRVETEAFF. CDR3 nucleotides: TGTGCCAGCCTCGACAGGGTAGAAACTGAAGCTTTCTTT.

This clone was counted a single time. The CDR3 sequence: CASSQEQFSYEQYF. Written as DNA, the CDR3 is TGTGCCAGCAGCCAAGAACAGTTCTCCTACGAGCAGTACTTC. J is TRBJ2-7 and V is TRBV14; D unresolved. Trimming took off 0 bases at V and 0 bases at J, with 6 bases between the two ends. Germline assignment: CDR1 SGHDN and CDR2 FVKESK. The CDR3 covers 14 residues. The full variable domain, with the rest looked up from reference TRBV14 and TRBJ2-7, is EAGVTQFPSHSVIEKGQTVTLRCDPISGHDNLYWYRRVMGKEIKFLLHFVKESKQDESGMPNNRFLAERTGGTYSTLKVQPAELEDSGVYFCASSQEQFSYEQYFGPGTRLTVT.

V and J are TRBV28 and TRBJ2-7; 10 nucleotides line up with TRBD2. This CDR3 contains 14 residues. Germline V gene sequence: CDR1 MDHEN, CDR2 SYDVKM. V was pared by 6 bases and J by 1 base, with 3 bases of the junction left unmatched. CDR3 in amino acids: CASSRTSGSYEQYF. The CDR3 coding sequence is TGTGCCAGCAGCCGGACTAGCGGTTCCTACGAGCAGTACTTC.

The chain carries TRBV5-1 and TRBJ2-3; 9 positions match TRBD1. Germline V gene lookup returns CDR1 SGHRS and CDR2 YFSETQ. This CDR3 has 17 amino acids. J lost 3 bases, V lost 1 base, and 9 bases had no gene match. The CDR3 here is CASSLKMDRGVTDTQYF. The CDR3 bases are TGCGCCAGCAGCTTGAAGATGGACAGGGGTGTAACAGATACGCAGTATTTT.

CDR3 nucleotides: TGCGCCAGCAGCCCGAAGGGGGACCCGAACACCGGGGAGCTGTTTTTT. This encodes CASSPKGDPNTGELFF. The chain carries TRBV5-1 and TRBJ2-2; possibly TRBD1 for D (6 bases). The length of the CDR3 is 16 residues. Germline CDR1 reads SGHRS; CDR2 reads YFSETQ. Trimming removed 4 bases from V and 0 bases from J, with 13 bases in between.

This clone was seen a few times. The CDR3 nucleotides are TGTGCCAGCAGGGCCGCCGGGGAGCTGTTTTTT. Its protein is CASRAAGELFF. The chain recombines TRBV2 with TRBJ2-2; no clear D. V was clipped by 6 bases and J by 6 bases, with 5 bases between them. CDR3 length: 11 amino acids. Germline values: CDR1 SNHLY, CDR2 FYNNEI.

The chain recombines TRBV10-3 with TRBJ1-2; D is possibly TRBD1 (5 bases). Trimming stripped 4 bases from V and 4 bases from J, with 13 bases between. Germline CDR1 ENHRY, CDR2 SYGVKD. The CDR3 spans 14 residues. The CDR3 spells CAISGGGASYGYTF. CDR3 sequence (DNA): TGTGCCATCAGTGGGGGTGGGGCCTCCTATGGCTACACCTTC.

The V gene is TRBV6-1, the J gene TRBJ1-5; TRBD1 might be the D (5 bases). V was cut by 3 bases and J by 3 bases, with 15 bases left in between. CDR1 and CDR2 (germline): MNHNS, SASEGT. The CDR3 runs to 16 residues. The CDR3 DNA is TGTGCCAGCAGTGATCTCAGCGGGGGTTACAATCAGCCCCAGCATTTT. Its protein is CASSDLSGGYNQPQHF.